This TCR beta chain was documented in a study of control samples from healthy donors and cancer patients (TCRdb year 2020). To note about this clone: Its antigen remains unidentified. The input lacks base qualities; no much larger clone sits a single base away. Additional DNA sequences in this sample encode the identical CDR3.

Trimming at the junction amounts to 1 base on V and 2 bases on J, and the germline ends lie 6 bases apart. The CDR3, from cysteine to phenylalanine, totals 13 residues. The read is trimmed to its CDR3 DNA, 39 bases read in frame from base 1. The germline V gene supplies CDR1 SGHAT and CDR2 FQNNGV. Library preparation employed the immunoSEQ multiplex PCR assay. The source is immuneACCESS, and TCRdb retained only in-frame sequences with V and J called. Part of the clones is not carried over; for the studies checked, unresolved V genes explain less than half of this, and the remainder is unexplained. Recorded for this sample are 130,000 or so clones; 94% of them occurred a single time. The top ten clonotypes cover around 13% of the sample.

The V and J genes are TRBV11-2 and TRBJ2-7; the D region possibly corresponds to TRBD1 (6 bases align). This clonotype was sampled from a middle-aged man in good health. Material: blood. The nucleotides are TGTGCCAGCAGCTTAGGGACAGCCTACGAGCAGTACTTC. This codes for CASSLGTAYEQYF.